A single sample is the source of the 16 T cell receptor beta chains below, sequenced in a study of CD8+ T cells in alopecia areata. It was cDNA, reverse transcribed from extracted RNA, that served as the sequencing template. The protocol was immunoSEQ multiplex PCR, while the TCRdb copy is restricted to in-frame clones and leaves out a portion. Found here are about 140,000 clones, roughly 61% of them singletons; the top ten hold nearly 6.5%. Sequenced material: CD4+ T cells sorted from blood, taken at week 0. The receptor source for this set is a human donor with alopecia areata.

The rearrangement uses TRBV25-1 and TRBJ1-3; weak D call: TRBD1 (5 bases). The CDR3 has 12 residues. V lost 8 bases and J 6 bases, leaving 11 bases between the germline ends. Germline loops: CDR1 MGHDK, CDR2 SYGVNS. The CDR3 DNA reads TGTGCCAGCTCAGGGATTGCAAACACCATATATTTT. Amino acid sequence: CASSGIANTIYF.

The chain combines TRBV29-1 with TRBJ2-5, with D maybe TRBD2 (5 bases). V lost 4 bases to trimming and J lost 5 bases, with 11 bases between them. This CDR3 spans 12 amino acids. CDR1 and CDR2 from the germline V gene are SQVTM and ANQGSEA. CDR3 sequence (DNA): TGCAGCGTTGTGCTGACGGGGGAGACCCAGTACTTC. Its translation is CSVVLTGETQYF.

The V call is TRBV18, the J call TRBJ1-2; D gene uncertain. Germline CDR1 and CDR2: KGHSH and LQKENI. Trimming removed 6 bases from V and 4 bases from J, with 12 bases in between. CDR3 length: 13 residues. The CDR3 sequence: CASSDGRAYGYTF. For the CDR3, the DNA is TGTGCCAGCTCGGATGGACGGGCCTATGGCTACACCTTC.

The chain has TRBV7-9 and TRBJ1-1; TRBD1 is a possible D gene (6 bases). Germline loops: CDR1 SEHNR, CDR2 FQNEAQ (reference sequence). This CDR3 is built from 13 residues. Trimming shortened V by 5 bases and J by 4 bases, and 11 bases separated the two germline ends. CDR3 amino acids: CASSLEGGTEAFF. The CDR3 DNA reads TGTGCCAGCAGCCTAGAAGGGGGCACTGAAGCTTTCTTT.

This chain's CDR3 is CSVGDRRYGYTF. DNA for the CDR3: TGCAGCGTTGGGGACAGGCGCTATGGCTACACCTTC. The V call is TRBV29-1, the J call TRBJ1-2, with 8 bases aligning to TRBD1. Trimming at V came to 4 bases and at J to 4 bases, leaving 2 bases not matched to a gene. The CDR3 extends over 12 amino acids. Germline V gives CDR1 SQVTM, CDR2 ANQGSEA.

The rearrangement joins TRBV30 to TRBJ2-3; no firm D call. Germline V gene sequence: CDR1 GTSNPN, CDR2 SVGIG (reference sequence). Trimming stripped 0 bases from V and 6 bases from J, with 4 bases between. The CDR3 totals 11 residues. CDR3 sequence reads: CAWSVSDTQYF. The DNA for the CDR3 is TGTGCCTGGAGTGTTTCGGATACGCAGTATTTT.

The chain is built from TRBV4-3 and TRBJ2-3; TRBD2 might be the D (6 bases). Trimming took off 1 base at V and 1 base at J, with 9 bases between the two ends. In germline, CDR1 is LGHNA, CDR2 YSLEER. The CDR3 covers 15 residues. CDR3 DNA sequence: TGCGCCAGCAGCCAAGCCCCGGGGGGCACAGATACGCAGTATTTT. It yields the protein CASSQAPGGTDTQYF.

With regard to this clone: Other DNA sequences from this sample encode an identical CDR3 as well. The chain recombines TRBV5-1 with TRBJ1-2; maybe TRBD1 (5 bases). V was trimmed by 2 bases and J by 7 bases, leaving 12 bases between them. CDR1 is SGHRS and CDR2 is YFSETQ in the germline V gene. CDR3 length: 13 amino acids. CDR3 nucleotide sequence: TGCGCCAGCAGCTTCGGCCAGGGAGGTGGCTACACCTTC. It specifies CASSFGQGGGYTF.

The CDR3 protein is CATSRSREFNEKLFF. CDR3 DNA sequence: TGTGCCACCAGCAGATCTCGGGAGTTTAATGAAAAACTGTTTTTT. The chain has TRBV15 and TRBJ1-4; D unresolved. V dropped 2 bases and J dropped 4 bases, with 11 bases sitting between them. Per germline, CDR1 LNHNV and CDR2 YYDKDF (reference sequence). This CDR3 region has 15 residues.

The chain uses TRBV29-1 and TRBJ1-5; a possible D gene is TRBD1 (6 bases). V was cut by 6 bases and J by 6 bases, with 18 bases left in between. Per the germline V gene, CDR1 is SQVTM and CDR2 is ANQGSEA. The CDR3 has 14 residues. The chain's CDR3 is CSVAKTGIGQPQHF. CDR3 sequence (DNA): TGCAGCGTCGCGAAAACAGGGATAGGTCAGCCCCAGCATTTT.

The CDR3 loop is CATSRDLWQLSYEQYF. CDR3 DNA: TGTGCCACCAGCAGAGATCTATGGCAGCTATCCTACGAGCAGTACTTC. The V gene is TRBV15, the J gene TRBJ2-7; D not resolved. The V gene lost 0 bases and the J gene lost 1 base, with 13 bases spanning the gap. Per the germline V gene, CDR1 is LNHNV and CDR2 is YYDKDF (reference sequence). The CDR3 length is 16 residues.

The rearrangement uses TRBV7-2 and TRBJ1-5, with 8 bases matching TRBD1. V shed 10 bases, J shed 6 bases, and the junction held 8 bases outside the gene matches. CDR1 and CDR2 (germline): SGHTA, FQGNSA. The CDR3 extends over 13 amino acids. The CDR3 nucleotides are TGTGCCACCGCTGACAGGGGCGTTCAGCCCCAGCATTTT. Translated, it gives CATADRGVQPQHF. Full variable domain (outside the CDR3, taken from reference TRBV7-2 and TRBJ1-5): GAGVSQSPSNKVTEKGKDVELRCDPISGHTALYWYRQSLGQGLEFLIYFQGNSAPDKSGLPSDRFSAERTGGSVSTLTIQRTQQEDSAVYLCATADRGVQPQHFGDGTRLSIL.

V is TRBV5-1 and J is TRBJ2-3, with D perhaps TRBD2 (5 bases). This CDR3 region has 14 residues. In germline, CDR1 is SGHRS, CDR2 YFSETQ. V gave up 3 bases and J gave up 6 bases, with 14 bases separating them. The CDR3 spells CASSSGLAPDTQYF. CDR3 DNA: TGCGCCAGCAGCTCGGGTCTAGCTCCGGATACGCAGTATTTT. Filled out from reference TRBV5-1 and TRBJ2-3, the complete variable domain reads KAGVTQTPRYLIKTRGQQVTLSCSPISGHRSVSWYQQTPGQGLQFLFEYFSETQRNKGNFPGRFSGRQFSNSRSEMNVSTLELGDSALYLCASSSGLAPDTQYFGPGTRLTVL.

This clone appeared a few times. The chain uses TRBV30 and TRBJ1-1; unclear D gene. This CDR3 spans 13 amino acids. Germline V gene data show CDR1 as GTSNPN and CDR2 as SVGIG (reference sequence). The germline V and J ends were trimmed by 3 bases and 4 bases, with 12 bases remaining between them. CDR3 loop: CAWSAGGRTEAFF. For the CDR3, the DNA is TGTGCCTGGAGCGCCGGAGGGCGCACTGAAGCTTTCTTT.

This chain connects TRBV5-1 to TRBJ2-5, with 9 bases aligning to TRBD2. Germline trimming cut 5 bases from V and 3 bases from J; bases unmatched to any gene: 5. The CDR3 has 14 amino acids. Germline CDR1 reads SGHRS; CDR2 reads YFSETQ. The CDR3 bases are TGCGCCAGCAGATCGGGACTAGCAGAAGAGACCCAGTACTTC. Amino acids: CASRSGLAEETQYF.

V gene TRBV30 combines with J gene TRBJ1-1; no firm D call. V lost 8 bases, J lost 0 bases, and 13 bases lay in between. The CDR3 runs to 13 residues. The germline gives CDR1 GTSNPN, CDR2 SVGIG (reference sequence). The CDR3, as DNA: TGTGCCACCGAGTTGTGGATGAACACTGAAGCTTTCTTT. This encodes CATELWMNTEAFF.